These T cell receptor beta chains were read from a single sample in a study of blood T cell repertoires in COVID-19. Produced via immunoSEQ multiplex PCR; TCRdb's table is partial and in-frame only. Of under 300,000 clones in the sample, 87% were seen once. The specimen sequenced was PBMCs or T cells enriched from blood (not recorded which). The receptors come from a woman under 40 with acute COVID-19. Both conserved end residues are part of each CDR3. Each record gives: V gene, D gene, J gene, clone size, CDR3 protein, CDR3 DNA. D genes are given only for firm matches. Clone size appears in some rows only: once, few, many, or a class for an expanded clone.

TRBV2	NA	TRBJ2-7	once	CASSEGTWSYEQYF	TGTGCCAGCAGTGAAGGTACGTGGAGTTACGAGCAGTACTTC
TRBV3-1/TRBV3-2	NA	TRBJ2-3	NA	CASSPNLADGTQYF	TGTGCCAGCAGTCCCAACTTAGCGGATGGCACGCAGTATTTT
TRBV10-3	NA	TRBJ1-6	NA	CAISDSEGRNSPLHF	TGTGCCATCAGTGATAGCGAGGGCCGCAATTCACCCCTCCACTTT
TRBV19	TRBD1	TRBJ1-5	NA	CASNNQGGGPRGSPQHF	TGTGCCAGTAACAACCAAGGAGGGGGCCCCAGAGGATCACCCCAGCATTTT
TRBV14	TRBD1	TRBJ1-1	NA	CASSPRQGVNTEAFF	TGTGCCAGCAGCCCCAGACAGGGGGTCAACACTGAAGCTTTCTTT
TRBV19	NA	TRBJ1-4	NA	CATFGQYNEKLFF	TGTGCCACCTTCGGACAGTACAATGAAAAACTGTTTTTT
TRBV29-1	NA	TRBJ2-1	NA	CSAGRDDKPRHEQFF	TGCAGCGCTGGGCGGGACGACAAACCCCGCCATGAGCAGTTCTTC
TRBV27	NA	TRBJ2-3	NA	CASSLRPNGVRPTQYF	TGTGCCAGCAGTTTAAGGCCCAACGGGGTCCGGCCAACGCAGTATTTT
TRBV5-1	TRBD1	TRBJ1-3	few	CASSLTGAGNTIYF	TGCGCCAGCAGCTTGACAGGGGCTGGAAACACCATATATTTT
TRBV30	TRBD1	TRBJ1-2	NA	CAWSPGGNLFDYGYTF	TGTGCCTGGAGTCCAGGGGGCAATCTGTTTGACTATGGCTACACCTTC
TRBV3-1/TRBV3-2	TRBD2	TRBJ2-7	few	CASSQDLGGKRYEQYF	TGTGCCAGCAGCCAAGATCTGGGAGGGAAGAGGTACGAGCAGTACTTC
TRBV28	NA	TRBJ2-1	few	CASSLQAYNEQFF	TGTGCCAGCAGCCTACAGGCCTACAATGAGCAGTTCTTC
TRBV9	NA	TRBJ2-3	NA	CASSATHSAASSTDTQYF	TGTGCCAGCAGCGCTACCCACTCCGCGGCCTCCAGCACAGATACGCAGTATTTT
TRBV28	NA	TRBJ1-5	NA	CASRQSNQPQHF	TGTGCCAGCAGACAGAGCAATCAGCCCCAGCATTTT
TRBV10-2	TRBD2	TRBJ2-1	NA	CASRTSGRAILNEQFF	TGCGCCAGCAGGACTAGCGGGAGGGCCATACTCAATGAGCAGTTCTTC
TRBV28	NA	TRBJ2-7	NA	CASKPWAGVPYEQYF	TGTGCCAGCAAACCCTGGGCGGGTGTCCCCTACGAGCAGTACTTC
TRBV28	NA	TRBJ2-3	NA	CASTSNRVRGTDTQYF	TGTGCCAGCACTTCAAACAGGGTACGGGGCACAGATACGCAGTATTTT
TRBV19	TRBD2	TRBJ2-7	once	CASSTGLAGGSQYF	TGTGCCAGTAGTACCGGACTAGCGGGAGGGTCGCAGTACTTC